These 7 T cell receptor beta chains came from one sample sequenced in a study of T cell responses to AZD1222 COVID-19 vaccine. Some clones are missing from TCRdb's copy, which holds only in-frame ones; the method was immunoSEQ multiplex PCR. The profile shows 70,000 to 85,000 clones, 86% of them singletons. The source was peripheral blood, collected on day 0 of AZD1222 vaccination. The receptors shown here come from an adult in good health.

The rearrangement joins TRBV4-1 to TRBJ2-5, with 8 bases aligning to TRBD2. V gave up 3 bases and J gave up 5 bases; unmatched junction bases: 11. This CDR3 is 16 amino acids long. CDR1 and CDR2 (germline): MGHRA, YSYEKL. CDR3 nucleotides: TGCGCCAGCAGCCAGGATTCGGGGGGGGTAATGGAGACCCAGTACTTC. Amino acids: CASSQDSGGVMETQYF.

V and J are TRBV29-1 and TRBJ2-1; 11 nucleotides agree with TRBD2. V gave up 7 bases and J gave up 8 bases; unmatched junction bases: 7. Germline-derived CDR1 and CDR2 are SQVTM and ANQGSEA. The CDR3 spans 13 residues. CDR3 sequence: CSGGLAEGDEQFF. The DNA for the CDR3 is TGCAGCGGGGGACTAGCGGAAGGGGATGAGCAGTTCTTC.

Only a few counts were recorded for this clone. The CDR3: CASNQGRLAGDNEQFF. Here the CDR3 DNA reads TGTGCCAGCAACCAAGGAAGACTAGCGGGGGACAATGAGCAGTTCTTC. The rearrangement joins TRBV7-3 to TRBJ2-1; 12 bases line up with TRBD2. The CDR3 totals 16 residues. Trimming took 7 bases from V and 5 from J; bases not matched to a gene: 9. CDR1 is SGHTA, CDR2 FQGTGA, per germline.

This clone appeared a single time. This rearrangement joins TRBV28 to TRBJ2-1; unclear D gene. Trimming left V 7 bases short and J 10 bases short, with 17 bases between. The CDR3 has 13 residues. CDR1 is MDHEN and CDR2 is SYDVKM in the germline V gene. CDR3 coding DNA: TGTGCCAGCAACTCCCCGGGTGGGCTAGAGCAGTTCTTC. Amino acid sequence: CASNSPGGLEQFF.

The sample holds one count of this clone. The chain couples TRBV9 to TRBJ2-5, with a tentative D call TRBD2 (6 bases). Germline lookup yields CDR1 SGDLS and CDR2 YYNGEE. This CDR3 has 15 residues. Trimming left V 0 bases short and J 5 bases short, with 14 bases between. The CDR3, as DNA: TGTGCCAGCAGCGTAGGAGGAACTAGCAGGGAGACCCAGTACTTC. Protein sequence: CASSVGGTSRETQYF.

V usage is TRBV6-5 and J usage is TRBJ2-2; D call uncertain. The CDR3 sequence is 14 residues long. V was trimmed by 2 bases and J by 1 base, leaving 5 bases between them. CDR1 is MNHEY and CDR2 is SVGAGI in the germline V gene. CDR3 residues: CASSYKENTGELFF. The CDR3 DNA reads TGTGCCAGCAGTTACAAGGAGAACACCGGGGAGCTGTTTTTT.

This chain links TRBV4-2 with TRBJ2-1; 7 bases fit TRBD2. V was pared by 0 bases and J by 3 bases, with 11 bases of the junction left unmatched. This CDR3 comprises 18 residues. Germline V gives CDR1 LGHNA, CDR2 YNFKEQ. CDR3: CASSQDSGGAGLYNEQFF. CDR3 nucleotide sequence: TGTGCCAGCAGCCAAGATAGTGGAGGAGCGGGGCTCTACAATGAGCAGTTCTTC.